This entry concerns a single TCR beta chain. The data derive from a study of blood T cell repertoires in COVID-19. As for the study in general: Sites across the United States, Italy and Spain contributed samples from acute and convalescent COVID-19. PBMCs, B-cell-depleted T cells, or T cells were the source of the cDNA or gDNA that made up the material.

The CDR3 is 15 amino acids. The V segment lost 7 bases and the J segment 3 bases; nucleotides outside the gene matches: 5. Germline CDR1 SNHLY, CDR2 FYNNEI. In the source study's methods: Reference gene primer amplification gave estimated nucleated cell counts. The protocol was immunoSEQ multiplex PCR, while the TCRdb copy is restricted to in-frame clones and leaves out a portion. Clone size and the V and J calls come from that table; the DNA yielded D and trimming. The sample includes around 430,000 clones, around 89% of them seen just once. In Seattle, patients joined the study during active infection and were tracked longitudinally.

This TCR was recovered from a woman aged 45 to 65 with COVID-19, enrolled during active disease. The sample was peripheral blood. This rearrangement joins TRBV2 to TRBJ1-5; 11 bases map to TRBD1. The CDR3 loop is CASTGTGGNNQPQHF. The DNA for the CDR3 is TGTGCCAGCACCGGGACAGGGGGGAACAATCAGCCCCAGCATTTT.